Listed here is a single T cell receptor beta chain. Antigen specificity is unknown. V was shortened by 1 base and J by 6 bases, with 21 bases between the two germline ends. The CDR3 loop spans 18 amino acids. CDR1 and CDR2 (germline): MNHNS, SASEGT. This entry comes from a study of T cell responses to AZD1222 COVID-19 vaccine. For the study at large: Second doses at about 4 or about 12 weeks were pooled.

Sequenced by immunoSEQ multiplex PCR; TCRdb stores in-frame clones only, minus some. This table has over 110,000 clones, roughly 90% appearing once. Findings and limits, study-wide: Spike-specific TCR breadth and depth grew following two AZD1222 doses.

The chain uses TRBV6-1 and TRBJ2-2, with a possible D match to TRBD2 (6 bases). The TCR comes from an adult in good health. Sequencing was performed on peripheral blood, taken on day 0 of AZD1222 vaccination. CDR3 bases: TGTGCCAGCAGTGAAGTGGGGCTAGGAGGGCACACCGCCGGGGAGCTGTTTTTT. The encoded protein is CASSEVGLGGHTAGELFF.